A selection of T cell receptor beta chains follows, all from one sample in a study of PD-1 blockade in mismatch repair-deficient tumors. Repertoires were generated with immunoSEQ multiplex PCR, while TCRdb's copy carries only in-frame clones and drops some. The table records under 150,000 clones, 88% of them present only once. The sample was peripheral blood, taken roughly 70 weeks after starting pembrolizumab. The source is an adult with mismatch repair-deficient cancer. Both conserved end residues are part of each CDR3.

TRBJ2-7,TRBV11-2,CASSLEQNYEQYF
TRBJ2-1,TRBV6-1,CASRGIYNEQFF
TRBJ1-4,TRBV27,CASSRTRGGQELFF
TRBJ2-2,TRBV10-1,CASSEGTGDTGELFF
TRBJ2-1,TRBV11-2,CASSLVNLAGRINEQFF
TRBJ2-3,TRBV25-1,CASSGRKGRVTDTQYF
TRBJ1-2,TRBV27,CASSPDGQGNGYTF
TRBJ2-7,TRBV19,CASKSGQGIHEQYF
TRBJ2-5,TRBV29-1,CSVEDTGRVQETQYF
TRBJ2-5,TRBV10-1,CASSRSSGLDETQYF
TRBJ2-5,TRBV18,CASSQHLNDQETQYF
TRBJ2-1,TRBV6-6,CASSSTLDYNEQFF
TRBJ2-5,TRBV5-1,CASSPRDSQETQYF
TRBJ2-1,TRBV2,CASSFARGNEQFF
TRBJ2-7,TRBV7-9,CASSVGQRESRHEQYF
TRBJ2-3,TRBV27,CASSFRVSGTQYF
TRBJ2-7,TRBV4-3,CASSQDAGLAGPYEQYF
TRBJ1-5,TRBV7-9,CASSRTGNNQPQHF
TRBJ1-5,TRBV4-1,CASSPRGGNSNQPQHF
TRBJ2-5,TRBV19,CASSIEGRIQETQYF
TRBJ2-2,TRBV2,CASSRDMTGELFF
TRBJ2-3,TRBV30,CAWNRGQGTDTQYF
TRBJ1-1,TRBV2,CASSRGQGAMNTEAFF
TRBJ2-1,TRBV6-5,CASSYSITTGFLFF
TRBJ2-5,TRBV13,CASSLRTSDWETQYF
TRBJ2-5,TRBV29-1,CSVETSGEETQYF